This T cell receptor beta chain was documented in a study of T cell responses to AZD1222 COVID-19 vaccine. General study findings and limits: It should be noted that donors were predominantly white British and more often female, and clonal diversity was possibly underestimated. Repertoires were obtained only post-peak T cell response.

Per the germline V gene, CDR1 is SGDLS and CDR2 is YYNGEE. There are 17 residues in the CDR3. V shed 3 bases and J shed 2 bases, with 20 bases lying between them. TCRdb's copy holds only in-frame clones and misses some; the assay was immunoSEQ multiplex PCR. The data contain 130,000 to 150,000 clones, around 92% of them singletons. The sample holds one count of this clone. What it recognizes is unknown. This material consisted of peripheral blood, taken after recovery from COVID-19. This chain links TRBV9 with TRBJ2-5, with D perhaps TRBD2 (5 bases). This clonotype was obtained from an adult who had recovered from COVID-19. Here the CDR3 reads CASSAPPRAEPQETQYF. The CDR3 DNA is TGTGCCAGCAGCGCTCCTCCTCGAGCGGAGCCTCAAGAGACCCAGTACTTC.